These T cell receptor beta chains were read from a single sample in a study of blood T cell repertoires in COVID-19. Data came from immunoSEQ multiplex PCR; TCRdb stores just in-frame clones and leaves some out. The data hold 260,000 or so clones, with over 75% observed a single time. The sequencing input was peripheral blood. The receptors were gathered from a human donor in a cohort sampled during active COVID-19. CDR3s include the opening cysteine and the closing phenylalanine or tryptophan. D genes are given only for firm matches. Where a row states a size, it is once, few, many or the class of an expanded clone; other rows omit it.

>NA|TRBJ2-7|TRBV18|TRBD1
CASSPSGTGGYEQYF
TGTGCCAGCTCACCATCCGGGACAGGGGGCTACGAGCAGTACTTC
>NA|TRBJ1-5|TRBV7-2|NA
CASSLGSGSNQPQHF
TGTGCCAGCAGCTTAGGTTCAGGGAGCAATCAGCCCCAGCATTTT
>NA|TRBJ2-1|TRBV29-1|NA
CSVANNEQFF
TGCAGCGTTGCCAACAATGAGCAGTTCTTC
>NA|TRBJ1-1|TRBV5-6|NA
CASSLQGLGTEAFF
TGTGCCAGCAGCCTTCAGGGCTTGGGCACTGAAGCTTTCTTT
>NA|TRBJ2-3|TRBV3-1/TRBV3-2|TRBD2
CASSLRAGARTDTQYF
TGTGCCAGCAGCCTCAGAGCGGGGGCCCGCACAGATACGCAGTATTTT
>once|TRBJ2-2|TRBV29-1|NA
CSVVTVASGGTGELFF
TGCAGCGTTGTAACAGTGGCGTCAGGCGGGACCGGGGAGCTGTTTTTT
>NA|TRBJ1-6|TRBV10-3|NA
CAIRGNRNSPLHF
TGTGCCATCAGAGGAAACAGAAATTCACCCCTCCACTTT
>NA|TRBJ2-7|TRBV18|NA
CASSPLTGSGEQYF
TGTGCCAGCTCACCCCTGACAGGTTCCGGCGAGCAGTACTTC
>NA|TRBJ1-2|TRBV6-5|NA
CASSRGGSFSYGYTF
TGTGCCAGCAGCCGCGGGGGGAGTTTTTCCTATGGCTACACCTTC
>NA|TRBJ1-6|TRBV5-1|TRBD1
CASSQGTATSPLHF
TGCGCCAGCAGCCAAGGGACAGCCACTTCACCCCTCCACTTT
>NA|TRBJ1-2|TRBV19|NA
CASSTTRDTRVNGYTF
TGTGCCAGTAGTACCACCCGGGACACCCGGGTAAATGGCTACACCTTC
>NA|TRBJ2-7|TRBV19|NA
CASSIMREPAYEQYF
TGTGCCAGTAGTATTATGCGGGAACCAGCCTACGAGCAGTACTTC
>NA|TRBJ1-1|TRBV19|NA
CASRTGNTEAFF
TGTGCCAGTAGGACGGGGAACACTGAAGCTTTCTTT
>NA|TRBJ1-6|TRBV20-1|NA
CSASGGSPLHF
TGCAGTGCCTCCGGGGGTTCACCCCTCCACTTT
>NA|TRBJ2-5|TRBV19|TRBD2
CASSARTSGGRYQETQYF
TGTGCCAGTAGTGCCCGGACTAGCGGGGGGAGGTACCAAGAGACCCAGTACTTC
>NA|TRBJ1-2|TRBV18|NA
CASSLRRQRYYGYTF
TGTGCCAGCTCTCTCCGCCGCCAGCGATACTATGGCTACACCTTC
>NA|TRBJ2-2|TRBV6-5|NA
CASSYDLPGELFF
TGTGCCAGCAGTTATGACTTACCCGGGGAGCTGTTTTTT
>NA|TRBJ1-1|TRBV14|NA
CASSPGTSAFF
TGTGCCAGCAGCCCCGGGACATCAGCTTTCTTT
>NA|TRBJ2-5|TRBV5-1|TRBD2
CASGGLAGGGVETQYF
TGCGCCAGCGGCGGTTTAGCGGGGGGAGGCGTGGAGACCCAGTACTTC
>NA|TRBJ1-5|TRBV5-6|NA
CASSLAAGYQPQHF
TGTGCCAGCAGCTTGGCAGCAGGGTATCAGCCCCAGCATTTT
>NA|TRBJ2-5|TRBV6-2/TRBV6-3|NA
CASSPGQTDLQETQYF
TGTGCCAGCAGTCCCGGACAGACCGACTTACAAGAGACCCAGTACTTC
>NA|TRBJ2-3|TRBV5-1|TRBD2
CASSLTLAGSTDTQYF
TGCGCCAGCAGCTTGACTTTAGCGGGGAGCACAGATACGCAGTATTTT
>NA|TRBJ2-1|TRBV24-1|NA
CATSGPPTGTLNNEQFF
TGTGCCACCAGCGGACCCCCCACAGGGACCCTTAACAATGAGCAGTTCTTC
>NA|TRBJ1-1|TRBV18|NA
CASSPTKSGTEAFF
TGTGCCAGCTCACCCACGAAGTCGGGCACTGAAGCTTTCTTT
>NA|TRBJ1-1|TRBV4-3|NA
CASSQDRGGNTEAFF
TGCGCCAGCAGCCAAGATCGGGGAGGGAACACTGAAGCTTTCTTT
>NA|TRBJ1-1|TRBV12-3/TRBV12-4|NA
CASSLQRGTEAFF
TGTGCCAGCAGTTTACAAAGGGGAACTGAAGCTTTCTTT
>NA|TRBJ1-3|TRBV29-1|NA
CSAGGGGGGNTIYF
TGCAGCGCAGGAGGCGGGGGAGGTGGAAACACCATATATTTT
>NA|TRBJ2-1|TRBV5-6|TRBD2
CASSFGGGAHEQFF
TGTGCCAGCAGCTTCGGCGGGGGGGCTCACGAGCAGTTCTTC
>few|TRBJ2-7|TRBV5-1|TRBD1
CASSRGQDSFYEQYF
TGCGCCAGCAGCAGGGGACAGGACTCCTTCTACGAGCAGTACTTC
>NA|TRBJ1-1|TRBV2|TRBD1
CASKGQENTEAFF
TGTGCCAGCAAAGGACAGGAGAACACTGAAGCTTTCTTT
>NA|TRBJ1-3|TRBV3-1/TRBV3-2|TRBD1
CASSITGGIGNTIYF
TGTGCCAGCAGCATCACAGGGGGCATTGGAAACACCATATATTTT
>NA|TRBJ2-1|TRBV24-1|TRBD2
CATSDRPLAGGNNEQFF
TGTGCCACCAGTGACCGACCGCTAGCGGGAGGGAACAATGAGCAGTTCTTC
>once|TRBJ2-1|TRBV28|NA
CASSSSGYYNEQFF
TGTGCCAGCAGTTCTAGTGGGTACTACAATGAGCAGTTCTTC
>NA|TRBJ2-5|TRBV7-2|NA
CASSRYRETQYF
TGTGCCAGCAGCCGGTACCGAGAGACCCAGTACTTC
>NA|TRBJ2-1|TRBV5-1|NA
CASSLAGFYNEQFF
TGCGCCAGCAGCTTGGCTGGCTTTTACAATGAGCAGTTCTTC
>NA|TRBJ2-5|TRBV5-1|TRBD1
CASSPRTGPGETQYF
TGCGCCAGCAGCCCCCGGACAGGTCCCGGGGAGACCCAGTACTTC
>NA|TRBJ2-7|TRBV5-4|TRBD2
CASSDSSGGSYEQYF
TGTGCCAGCAGCGACTCTAGCGGGGGGTCCTACGAGCAGTACTTC
>NA|TRBJ2-6|TRBV9|NA
CASSSPGGVYSGANVLTF
TGTGCCAGCAGCTCCCCAGGAGGGGTTTACTCTGGGGCCAACGTCCTGACTTTC
>few|TRBJ2-7|TRBV7-9|TRBD2
CASSLFIAGASYEQYF
TGTGCCAGCAGCTTGTTCATAGCGGGGGCTTCCTACGAGCAGTACTTC
>NA|TRBJ1-2|TRBV19|NA
CASSIRGGGYTF
TGTGCCAGTAGTATACGAGGGGGTGGCTACACCTTC
>few|TRBJ2-7|TRBV7-2|TRBD2
CASRRGGDYEQYF
TGTGCCAGCAGAAGGGGAGGGGACTACGAGCAGTACTTC
>NA|TRBJ1-5|TRBV2|NA
CASSERGLAGRQPQHF
TGTGCCAGCAGTGAACGGGGGTTGGCAGGGCGCCAGCCCCAGCATTTT
>NA|TRBJ1-2|TRBV15|NA
CATSRGQGNYGYTF
TGTGCCACCAGCAGAGGGCAGGGAAACTATGGCTACACCTTC
>NA|TRBJ2-1|TRBV7-9|TRBD1
CASSFRTGFHNEQFF
TGTGCCAGCAGCTTCCGGACAGGGTTCCACAATGAGCAGTTCTTC
>NA|TRBJ2-6|TRBV18|TRBD2
CASRTSAGANVLTF
TGTGCCAGCCGGACTAGCGCTGGGGCCAACGTCCTGACTTTC
>few|TRBJ2-1|TRBV12-3/TRBV12-4|NA
CASSLDAYNEQFF
TGTGCCAGCAGTTTAGACGCGTACAATGAGCAGTTCTTC
>NA|TRBJ1-1|TRBV18|NA
CASSPVRSTEAFF
TGTGCCAGCTCACCAGTCAGGTCCACTGAAGCTTTCTTT
>NA|TRBJ1-1|TRBV3-1/TRBV3-2|NA
CASSQDIWGRTEAFF
TGTGCCAGCAGCCAAGATATCTGGGGGCGGACTGAAGCTTTCTTT
>NA|TRBJ2-3|TRBV2|TRBD2
CASRKLALSLLGTDTQYF
TGTGCCAGCAGAAAACTAGCGCTGAGCTTACTAGGCACAGATACGCAGTATTTT
>NA|TRBJ2-1|TRBV6-2/TRBV6-3|TRBD2
CASSYSPPSGIYNEQFF
TGTGCCAGCAGTTACTCCCCCCCCAGCGGGATCTACAATGAGCAGTTCTTC
>NA|TRBJ2-3|TRBV5-5|TRBD1
CASSLPGQGTDTQYF
TGTGCCAGCAGCTTACCGGGACAGGGTACAGATACGCAGTATTTT
>NA|TRBJ2-1|TRBV5-1|NA
CASGKEGGPGNEQFF
TGCGCCAGCGGGAAAGAGGGGGGGCCTGGCAATGAGCAGTTCTTC
>NA|TRBJ2-7|TRBV6-5|NA
CASSPQRTAYEQYF
TGTGCCAGCAGCCCCCAAAGGACAGCCTACGAGCAGTACTTC
>NA|TRBJ1-1|TRBV29-1|NA
CSVEGAPTEAFF
TGCAGCGTTGAAGGGGCTCCGACTGAAGCTTTCTTT
>few|TRBJ2-2|TRBV7-8|TRBD2
CASSFLAGAGELFF
TGTGCCAGCAGCTTCCTAGCGGGGGCCGGGGAGCTGTTTTTT